Below, 17 T cell receptor beta chains from the same sample are listed, as sequenced in a study of control samples from healthy donors and cancer patients. The protocol was immunoSEQ multiplex PCR, while the TCRdb copy is restricted to in-frame clones and leaves out a portion. The sample carries around 100,000 clones, approximately 92% recorded once. The sequenced material came from blood. These receptors originate from a human donor in good health. The donor label of this sample is uncertain.

V gene TRBV11-2 combines with J gene TRBJ2-1, with 10 bases fitting TRBD2. Losses at the gene ends were 4 bases for V and 4 bases for J; bases not matched to a gene: 7. Germline V lookup: CDR1 SGHAT, CDR2 FQNNGV. This CDR3 is built from 16 residues. The CDR3, as DNA: TGTGCCAGCAGCTCCCTAGCGGGGGCTGTATACAATGAGCAGTTCTTC. This translates into CASSSLAGAVYNEQFF.

This clone came up once. This chain uses TRBV7-9 with TRBJ2-5; 11 bases match TRBD2. Trimming cost V 5 bases and J 1 base; bases outside gene matches: 6. Germline CDR1 SEHNR, CDR2 FQNEAQ (reference sequence). This CDR3 comprises 16 residues. The DNA of the CDR3 is TGTGCCAGCAGCGGAGGACTAGCGGGTCTCCAAGAGACCCAGTACTTC. It codes for CASSGGLAGLQETQYF.

This chain links TRBV5-1 with TRBJ1-1; no clear D. V was trimmed by 0 bases and J by 8 bases, leaving 11 bases between them. The CDR3 spans 13 residues. Germline CDR1 is SGHRS and CDR2 is YFSETQ. The CDR3 DNA is TGCGCCAGCAGCTTGGCCGATAACAGAGAAGCTTTCTTT. Translating gives CASSLADNREAFF.

The rearrangement uses TRBV5-1 and TRBJ1-2; tentatively, D is TRBD1 (6 bases). V was trimmed by 0 bases and J by 1 base, leaving 10 bases between them. There are 15 residues in the CDR3. CDR1 and CDR2 (germline): SGHRS, YFSETQ. CDR3 in amino acids: CASSLAGGDNYGYTF. CDR3 DNA: TGCGCCAGCAGCTTGGCCGGGGGCGATAACTATGGCTACACCTTC.

This chain joins TRBV5-4 and TRBJ2-5; the match to TRBD2 covers 12 bases. Germline lookup yields CDR1 SGHNT and CDR2 YYREEE (reference sequence). V was clipped by 4 bases and J by 5 bases; unmatched bases: 12. The CDR3 is 17 amino acids. The CDR3 sequence: CASSPSSSGGAGETQYF. The CDR3 region has the DNA TGTGCCAGCAGCCCGTCATCTAGCGGGGGGGCCGGGGAGACCCAGTACTTC.

The chain is built from TRBV7-2 and TRBJ1-2; tentatively, D is TRBD1 (5 bases). Germline CDR1 reads SGHTA; CDR2 reads FQGNSA. This CDR3 comprises 13 residues. V lost 4 bases, J lost 8 bases, and 14 bases lay in between. CDR3 loop: CASSSQGTRGYTF. The CDR3 DNA sequence: TGTGCCAGCAGCTCCCAGGGCACTAGGGGCTACACCTTC.

The CDR3 reads CASSMGDGYNQPQHF. CDR3 nucleotides: TGTGCCAGTAGTATGGGCGATGGATACAATCAGCCCCAGCATTTT. The genes are TRBV19 and TRBJ1-5; D is unclear. The CDR3 sequence is 15 residues long. V was cut by 3 bases and J by 3 bases, with 12 bases left in between. CDR1 is LNHDA, CDR2 SQIVND, per germline (reference sequence).

This sequence joins TRBV14 and TRBJ2-3, with D unresolved. The CDR3 length is 11 residues. The V end was cut by 1 base, the J end by 9 bases, with 5 bases between. CDR1 and CDR2 (germline): SGHDN, FVKESK. The chain's CDR3 is CASSQASTQYF. The DNA for the CDR3 is TGTGCCAGCAGCCAAGCCAGCACGCAGTATTTT. Combining the CDR3 with reference TRBV14 and TRBJ2-3 gives the whole variable domain EAGVTQFPSHSVIEKGQTVTLRCDPISGHDNLYWYRRVMGKEIKFLLHFVKESKQDESGMPNNRFLAERTGGTYSTLKVQPAELEDSGVYFCASSQASTQYFGPGTRLTVL.

The chain carries TRBV5-6 and TRBJ2-2; unclear D gene. Germline-derived CDR1 and CDR2 are SGHDT and YYEEEE. This CDR3 is built from 11 residues. Trimming pared 2 bases from V and 4 bases from J, leaving 0 bases between. The CDR3 loop reads CASSFTGELFF. CDR3 in DNA: TGTGCCAGCAGCTTCACCGGGGAGCTGTTTTTT. Variable domain in full (rest from reference TRBV5-6 and TRBJ2-2): DAGVTQSPTHLIKTRGQQVTLRCSPKSGHDTVSWYQQALGQGPQFIFQYYEEEERQRGNFPDRFSGHQFPNYSSELNVNALLLGDSALYLCASSFTGELFFGEGSRLTVL.

This clone was observed a handful of times. CDR3 region: CACWLGTTNTEAFF. CDR3 DNA: TGTGCCTGCTGGTTAGGGACTACCAACACTGAAGCTTTCTTT. J is TRBJ1-1 and V is TRBV30; D may be TRBD1 (5 bases). Trimming cost V 6 bases and J 2 bases, with 16 bases left between them. This CDR3 has 14 residues. Germline CDR1 is GTSNPN and CDR2 is SVGIG (reference sequence).

This chain uses TRBV7-2 with TRBJ1-6; 9 positions agree with TRBD1. The CDR3 runs 14 residues. J lost 8 bases, V lost 4 bases, and 3 bases had no gene match. The germline gives CDR1 SGHTA, CDR2 FQGNSA. CDR3 DNA sequence: TGTGCCAGCAGCTCGGGACAGGGTGATTCACCCCTCCACTTT. Translated: CASSSGQGDSPLHF.

This rearrangement joins TRBV2 to TRBJ2-3; TRBD2 agrees at 8 bases. V was pared by 5 bases and J by 4 bases, with 8 bases of the junction left unmatched. The CDR3 covers 15 residues. Looked up from germline, CDR1 is SNHLY and CDR2 is FYNNEI. DNA of the CDR3: TGTGCCAGCAGTTCCGGGACTAGTATGGCAGATACGCAGTATTTT. Translation: CASSSGTSMADTQYF. The whole variable domain, remainder taken from reference TRBV2 and TRBJ2-3, is EPEVTQTPSHQVTQMGQEVILRCVPISNHLYFYWYRQILGQKVEFLVSFYNNEISEKSEIFDDQFSVERPDGSNFTLKIRSTKLEDSAMYFCASSSGTSMADTQYFGPGTRLTVL.

V is TRBV5-4 and J is TRBJ1-2, with a weak D call TRBD1 (6 bases). V was clipped by 1 base and J by 7 bases, with 17 bases between them. This CDR3 comprises 15 residues. Germline-derived CDR1 and CDR2 are SGHNT and YYREEE (reference sequence). The DNA of the CDR3 is TGTGCCAGCAGCTTGAGAGCAGGGGAAGTGTCTGGCTACACCTTC. It codes for CASSLRAGEVSGYTF.

This chain links TRBV6-6 with TRBJ1-1; D is unresolved. V lost 6 bases to trimming and J lost 2 bases, with 4 bases between them. Germline V lookup: CDR1 MNHNY, CDR2 SVGAGI (reference sequence). The length of the CDR3 is 11 residues. CDR3 region: CASSHNTEAFF. The CDR3, as DNA: TGTGCCAGCAGCCATAACACTGAAGCTTTCTTT.

CDR3 nucleotide sequence: TGTGCCAGCAGTTTAAACAGGGCATACAATGAGCAGTTCTTC. The encoded protein is CASSLNRAYNEQFF. This chain uses TRBV27 with TRBJ2-1, with D possibly matching TRBD1 (6 bases). Germline CDR1 and CDR2: MNHEY and SMNVEV (reference sequence). The CDR3 spans 14 residues. The V end was cut by 2 bases, the J end by 4 bases, with 9 bases between.

The genes are TRBV13 and TRBJ1-4; maybe TRBD1 (5 bases). CDR3 length: 14 amino acids. V lost 5 bases and J 4 bases, leaving 11 bases between the germline ends. CDR1 is PRHDT and CDR2 is FYEKMQ in the germline V gene (reference sequence). The CDR3 is CASSLDKFNEKLFF. The CDR3 DNA follows: TGTGCCAGCAGCCTGGACAAATTTAATGAAAAACTGTTTTTT.

The CDR3 spells CASSSTGTGFYEQYF. In DNA form, the CDR3 reads TGTGCCAGTAGTTCTACCGGGACAGGGTTTTACGAGCAGTACTTC. The genes are TRBV19 and TRBJ2-7; 9 bases align to TRBD1. The CDR3 is made up of 15 amino acids. Germline lookup yields CDR1 LNHDA and CDR2 SQIVND (reference sequence). Unmatched junction bases numbered 9, after V lost 5 bases and J lost 4 bases. The whole variable domain, filled in from reference TRBV19 and TRBJ2-7, reads DGGITQSPKYLFRKEGQNVTLSCEQNLNHDAMYWYRQDPGQGLRLIYYSQIVNDFQKGDIAEGYSVSREKKESFPLTVTSAQKNPTAFYLCASSSTGTGFYEQYFGPGTRLTVT.